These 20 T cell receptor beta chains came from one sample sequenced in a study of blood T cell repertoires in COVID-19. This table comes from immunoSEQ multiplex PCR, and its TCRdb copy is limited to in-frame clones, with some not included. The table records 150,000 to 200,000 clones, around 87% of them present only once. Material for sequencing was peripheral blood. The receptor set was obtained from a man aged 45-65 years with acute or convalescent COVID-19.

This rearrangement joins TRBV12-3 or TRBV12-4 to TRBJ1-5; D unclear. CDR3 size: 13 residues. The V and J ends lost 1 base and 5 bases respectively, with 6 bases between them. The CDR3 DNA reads TGTGCCAGCAGTTTAGGGCAGTATCAGCCCCAGCATTTT. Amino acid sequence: CASSLGQYQPQHF.

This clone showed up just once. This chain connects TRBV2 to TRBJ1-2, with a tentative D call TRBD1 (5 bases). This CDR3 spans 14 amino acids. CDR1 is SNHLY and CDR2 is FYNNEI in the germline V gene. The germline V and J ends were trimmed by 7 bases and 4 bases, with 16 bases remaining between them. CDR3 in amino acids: CASTSFQGGYGYTF. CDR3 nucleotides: TGTGCCAGCACCTCCTTTCAGGGTGGCTATGGCTACACCTTC.

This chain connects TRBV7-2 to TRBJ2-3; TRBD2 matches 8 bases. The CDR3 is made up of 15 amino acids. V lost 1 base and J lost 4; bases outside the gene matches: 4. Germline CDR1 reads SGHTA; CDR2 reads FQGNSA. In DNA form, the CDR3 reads TGTGCCAGCAGCTTAGTGCCGGGAGGGGCAGATACGCAGTATTTT. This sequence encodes CASSLVPGGADTQYF.

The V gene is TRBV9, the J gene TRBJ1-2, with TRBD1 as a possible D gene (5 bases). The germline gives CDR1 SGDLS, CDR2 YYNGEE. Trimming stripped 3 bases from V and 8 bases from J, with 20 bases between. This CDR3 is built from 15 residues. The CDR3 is CASSERQTARVGYTF. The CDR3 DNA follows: TGTGCCAGCAGCGAACGACAGACCGCGAGAGTGGGCTACACCTTC.

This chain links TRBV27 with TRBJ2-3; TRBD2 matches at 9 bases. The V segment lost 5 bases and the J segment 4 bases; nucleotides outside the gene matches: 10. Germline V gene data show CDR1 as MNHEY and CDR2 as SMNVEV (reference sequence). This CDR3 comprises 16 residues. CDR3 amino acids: CASSPGLALSADTQYF. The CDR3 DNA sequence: TGTGCCAGCAGTCCCGGACTAGCGCTAAGCGCAGATACGCAGTATTTT.

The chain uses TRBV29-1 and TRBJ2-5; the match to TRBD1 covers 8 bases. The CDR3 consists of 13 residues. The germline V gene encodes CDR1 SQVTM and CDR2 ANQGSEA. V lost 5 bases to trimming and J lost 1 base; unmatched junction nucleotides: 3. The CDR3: CSVTGTGQETQYF. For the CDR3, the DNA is TGCAGCGTTACCGGGACAGGCCAAGAGACCCAGTACTTC.

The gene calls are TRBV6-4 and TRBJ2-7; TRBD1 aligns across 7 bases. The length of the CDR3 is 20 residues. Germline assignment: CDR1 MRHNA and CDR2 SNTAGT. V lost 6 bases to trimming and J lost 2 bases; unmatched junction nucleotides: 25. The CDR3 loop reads CASRNRGKGIRPETTYEQYF. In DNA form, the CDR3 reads TGTGCCAGCAGGAACAGGGGCAAGGGGATTAGACCGGAAACAACCTACGAGCAGTACTTC.

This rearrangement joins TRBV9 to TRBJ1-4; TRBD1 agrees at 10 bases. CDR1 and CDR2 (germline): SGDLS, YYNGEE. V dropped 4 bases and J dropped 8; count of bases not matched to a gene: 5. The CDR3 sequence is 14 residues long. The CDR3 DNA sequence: TGTGCCAGCAGCTGGGGACAGGGGAACGAAAAACTGTTTTTT. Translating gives CASSWGQGNEKLFF.

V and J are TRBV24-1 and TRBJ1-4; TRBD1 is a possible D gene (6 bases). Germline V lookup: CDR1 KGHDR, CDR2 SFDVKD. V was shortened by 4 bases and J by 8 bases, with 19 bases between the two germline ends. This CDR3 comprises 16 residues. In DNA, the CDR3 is TGTGCCACCAGTGACCCGACAGGACCTTGGAAAGAAAAACTGTTTTTT. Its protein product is CATSDPTGPWKEKLFF.

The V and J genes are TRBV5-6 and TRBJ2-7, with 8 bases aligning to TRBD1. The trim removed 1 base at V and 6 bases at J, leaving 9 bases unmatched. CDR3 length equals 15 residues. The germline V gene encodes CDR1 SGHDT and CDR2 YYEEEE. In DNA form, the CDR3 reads TGTGCCAGCAGCTTGACACCAGGGGGCTTGTTCGAGCAGTACTTC. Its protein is CASSLTPGGLFEQYF.

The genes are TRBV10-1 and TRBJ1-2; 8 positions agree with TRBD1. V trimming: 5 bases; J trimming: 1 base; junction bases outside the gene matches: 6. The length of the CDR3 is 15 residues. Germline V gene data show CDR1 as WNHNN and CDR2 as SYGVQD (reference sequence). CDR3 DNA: TGCGCCAGCAGTTCCAGGGGGCCCTATAACTATGGCTACACCTTC. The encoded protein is CASSSRGPYNYGYTF.

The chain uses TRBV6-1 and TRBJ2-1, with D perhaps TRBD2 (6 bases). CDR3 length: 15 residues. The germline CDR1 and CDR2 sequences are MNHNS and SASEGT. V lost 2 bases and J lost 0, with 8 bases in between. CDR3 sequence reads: CASSEHSGSYNEQFF. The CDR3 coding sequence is TGTGCCAGCAGTGAACATAGCGGCTCCTACAATGAGCAGTTCTTC.

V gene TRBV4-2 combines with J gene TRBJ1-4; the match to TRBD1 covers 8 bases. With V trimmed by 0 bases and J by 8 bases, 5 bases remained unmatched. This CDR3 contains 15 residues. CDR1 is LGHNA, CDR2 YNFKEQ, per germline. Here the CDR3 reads CASSQDDRGNEKLFF. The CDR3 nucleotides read TGTGCCAGCAGCCAAGATGACAGGGGTAACGAAAAACTGTTTTTT.

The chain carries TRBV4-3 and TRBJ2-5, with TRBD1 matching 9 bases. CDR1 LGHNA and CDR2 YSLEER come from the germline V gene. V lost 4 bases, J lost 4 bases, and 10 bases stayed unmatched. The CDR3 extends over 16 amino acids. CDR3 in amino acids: CASSPEPSDRGETQYF. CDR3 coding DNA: TGCGCCAGCAGCCCAGAACCATCGGACAGGGGAGAGACCCAGTACTTC.

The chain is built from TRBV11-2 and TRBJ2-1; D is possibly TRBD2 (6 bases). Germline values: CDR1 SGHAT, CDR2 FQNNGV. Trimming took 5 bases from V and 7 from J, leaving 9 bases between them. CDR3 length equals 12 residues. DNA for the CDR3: TGTGCCAGCAGCCAGACTAGGAATGAGCAGTTCTTC. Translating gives CASSQTRNEQFF.

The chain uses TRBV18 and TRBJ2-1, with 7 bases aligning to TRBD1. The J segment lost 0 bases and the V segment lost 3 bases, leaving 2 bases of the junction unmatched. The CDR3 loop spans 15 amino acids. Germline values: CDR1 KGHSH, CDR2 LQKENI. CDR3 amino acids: CASSPSGGSYNEQFF. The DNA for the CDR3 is TGTGCCAGCTCACCGTCAGGGGGCTCCTACAATGAGCAGTTCTTC. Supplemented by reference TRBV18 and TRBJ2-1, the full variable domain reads NAGVMQNPRHLVRRRGQEARLRCSPMKGHSHVYWYRQLPEEGLKFMVYLQKENIIDESGMPKERFSAEFPKEGPSILRIQQVVRGDSAAYFCASSPSGGSYNEQFFGPGTRLTVL.

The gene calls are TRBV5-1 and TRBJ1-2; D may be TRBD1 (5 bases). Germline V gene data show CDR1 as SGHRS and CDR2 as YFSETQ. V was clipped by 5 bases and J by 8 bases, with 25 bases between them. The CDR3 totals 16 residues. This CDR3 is CASSRTPGPGVEGYTF. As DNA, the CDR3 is TGCGCCAGCAGTCGCACCCCTGGTCCGGGGGTTGAAGGCTACACCTTC.

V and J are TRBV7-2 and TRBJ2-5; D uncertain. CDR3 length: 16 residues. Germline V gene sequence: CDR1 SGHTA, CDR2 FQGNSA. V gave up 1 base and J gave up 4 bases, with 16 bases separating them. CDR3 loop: CASSLGAPRFGETQYF. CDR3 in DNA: TGTGCCAGCAGCTTAGGGGCCCCACGGTTCGGAGAGACCCAGTACTTC.

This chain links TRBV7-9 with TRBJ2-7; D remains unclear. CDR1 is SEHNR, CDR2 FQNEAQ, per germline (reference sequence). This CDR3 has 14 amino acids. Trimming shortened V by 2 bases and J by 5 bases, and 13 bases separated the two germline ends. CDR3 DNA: TGTGCCAGCAGCTTAAGTACCGGCCGGGACGAGCAGTACTTC. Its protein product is CASSLSTGRDEQYF. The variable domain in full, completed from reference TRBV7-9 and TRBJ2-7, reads DTGVSQNPRHKITKRGQNVTFRCDPISEHNRLYWYRQTLGQGPEFLTYFQNEAQLEKSRLLSDRFSAERPKGSFSTLEIQRTEQGDSAMYLCASSLSTGRDEQYFGPGTRLTVT.

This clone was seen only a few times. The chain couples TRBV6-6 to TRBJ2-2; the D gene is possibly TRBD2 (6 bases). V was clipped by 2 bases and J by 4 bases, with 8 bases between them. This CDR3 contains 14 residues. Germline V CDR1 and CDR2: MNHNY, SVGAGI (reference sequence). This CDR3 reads CASSYTSSTGELFF. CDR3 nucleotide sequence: TGTGCCAGCAGTTACACTAGCAGCACCGGGGAGCTGTTTTTT.